The rows below give T cell receptor beta chains drawn from one sample of a study of shared T cell receptors in the human thymus. Profiled with immunoSEQ multiplex PCR; TCRdb holds only in-frame clones, not every one. This table holds roughly 700,000 clones, 88% found once. The data also belong to a second study, concerning human thymus T cells.

The sequencing sample was made of thymocytes. The origin of the receptors is a boy under three years old with a congenital heart defect. The CDR3 runs from the conserved cysteine through the conserved F or W. D genes are given only for firm matches. Size is omitted from some rows. Given values are once, few, many or a class for expanded clones.

length	V	D	J	size	CDR3	DNA
15	TRBV4-1	TRBD1	TRBJ2-1	few	CASSQGDSSYNEQFF	TGCGCCAGCAGCCAGGGGGACAGCTCCTACAATGAGCAGTTCTTC
16	TRBV14	.	TRBJ2-7	.	CASSQDSPVSLEEQYF	TGTGCCAGCAGCCAAGATTCGCCAGTTTCCCTCGAAGAGCAGTACTTC
17	TRBV27	TRBD2	TRBJ2-1	.	CASNSGRRKWTYNEQFF	TGTGCCAGCAACAGCGGGAGGCGGAAGTGGACCTACAATGAGCAGTTCTTC
16	TRBV6-1	TRBD2	TRBJ2-3	.	CASSDPGLAGVDTQYF	TGTGCCAGCAGTGATCCGGGACTAGCGGGAGTAGATACGCAGTATTTT
13	TRBV14	.	TRBJ2-4	.	CASSQGGKNIQYF	TGTGCCAGCAGCCAAGGAGGGAAAAACATTCAGTACTTC
15	TRBV7-2	.	TRBJ2-1	few	CASIQQVSSYNEQFF	TGTGCCAGCATCCAACAGGTGAGCTCCTACAATGAGCAGTTCTTC
14	TRBV19	TRBD2	TRBJ2-7	.	CASKLAGGSDEQYF	TGTGCCAGTAAACTAGCGGGAGGTAGCGACGAGCAGTACTTC
13	TRBV27	.	TRBJ2-7	once	CASRPVLGLQQYF	TGTGCCAGCAGACCCGTATTGGGCTTACAGCAGTACTTC
16	TRBV5-1	TRBD1	TRBJ2-1	.	CASSLQGGLSYNEQFF	TGCGCCAGCAGTCTACAGGGGGGACTCTCCTACAATGAGCAGTTCTTC
12	TRBV28	.	TRBJ2-5	.	CASRPTGETQYF	TGTGCCAGCAGGCCCACTGGAGAGACCCAGTACTTC
16	TRBV7-9	TRBD1	TRBJ2-1	.	CASSSPGTGDHNEQFF	TGTGCCAGCAGCTCCCCCGGGACAGGGGATCACAATGAGCAGTTCTTC
15	TRBV4-3	.	TRBJ2-1	.	CASSQGTRGYNEQFF	TGCGCCAGCAGCCAAGGGACGCGGGGCTACAATGAGCAGTTCTTC
20	TRBV11-3	TRBD2	TRBJ2-5	.	CASSLDLTDRTSGSVETQYF	TGTGCCAGCAGCTTAGATTTAACAGACCGGACTAGCGGCTCCGTGGAGACCCAGTACTTC
18	TRBV9	.	TRBJ1-4	.	CASSVDVTALATNEKLFF	TGTGCCAGCAGCGTAGATGTGACAGCTCTCGCAACTAATGAAAAACTGTTTTTT
15	TRBV14	.	TRBJ2-2	.	CASSQVRANTGELFF	TGTGCCAGCAGCCAAGTTCGGGCGAACACCGGGGAGCTGTTTTTT
16	TRBV18	.	TRBJ1-4	.	CASSRGPPTTNEKLFF	TGTGCCAGCTCACGGGGGCCCCCTACAACTAATGAAAAACTGTTTTTT
15	TRBV7-6	.	TRBJ1-4	few	CASSLSQNRDEKLFF	TGTGCCAGCAGCTTAAGCCAAAACAGGGACGAAAAACTGTTTTTT
15	TRBV15	TRBD2	TRBJ2-2	.	CATQSAGDNTGELFF	TGTGCCACCCAATCCGCGGGAGATAACACCGGGGAGCTGTTTTTT
15	TRBV27	TRBD1	TRBJ1-5	.	CASSLSRGQGQPQHF	TGTGCCAGCAGTCTGTCGAGGGGGCAAGGACAGCCCCAGCATTTT
14	TRBV7-6	.	TRBJ1-4	.	CASSAGRAGEKLFF	TGTGCCAGCAGCGCGGGCCGTGCGGGGGAAAAACTGTTTTTT
15	TRBV6-5	TRBD1	TRBJ1-4	.	CASNRTGSTNEKLFF	TGTGCCAGCAATCGGACAGGGTCAACTAATGAAAAACTGTTTTTT
14	TRBV6-5	TRBD2	TRBJ2-7	once	CASTRTSGAYEQYF	TGTGCCAGCACCAGGACTAGCGGGGCCTACGAGCAGTACTTC
16	TRBV4-3	TRBD2	TRBJ2-1	.	CASSLWSTSGSDEQFF	TGCGCCAGCAGCCTGTGGTCGACTAGCGGGAGCGATGAGCAGTTCTTC
15	TRBV6-4	TRBD2	TRBJ2-5	.	CASTEGLAGEETQYF	TGTGCCAGCACCGAAGGACTAGCGGGAGAAGAGACCCAGTACTTC
16	TRBV5-1	TRBD2	TRBJ2-3	once	CASSLVPSGSADTQYF	TGCGCCAGCAGCTTGGTGCCTAGCGGGTCTGCGGATACGCAGTATTTT
14	TRBV29-1	.	TRBJ2-1	.	CSVERSRTYNEQFF	TGCAGCGTTGAAAGGTCTAGGACTTACAATGAGCAGTTCTTC
14	TRBV5-6	TRBD1	TRBJ2-1	.	CASSLGGQNNEQFF	TGTGCCAGCAGCTTGGGGGGACAGAACAATGAGCAGTTCTTC
18	TRBV2	TRBD2	TRBJ2-5	.	CASSEELKGAGGQETQYF	TGTGCCAGCAGTGAAGAGCTAAAGGGGGCGGGAGGGCAAGAGACCCAGTACTTC
16	TRBV10-3	TRBD2	TRBJ2-1	.	CAISESGGSSYNEQFF	TGTGCCATCAGTGAGTCGGGGGGGAGCTCCTACAATGAGCAGTTCTTC
15	TRBV6-5	TRBD2	TRBJ2-7	.	CASSPGTSGSYEQYF	TGTGCCAGCAGTCCGGGGACTAGCGGCTCCTACGAGCAGTACTTC
15	TRBV7-2	TRBD2	TRBJ2-4	.	CASSLGTSGKNIQYF	TGTGCCAGCAGCCTAGGGACTAGCGGGAAGAACATTCAGTACTTC
16	TRBV4-1	TRBD1	TRBJ1-5	.	CASSLVRQGADQPQHF	TGCGCCAGCAGCCTTGTGAGACAGGGGGCCGATCAGCCCCAGCATTTT